This paragraph reports one T cell receptor (beta chain). The junction and the germline gene differ at one end; a read error may be behind it. In the original processing: Nucleated cell number was recorded as an estimate derived from reference gene primer amplification. Only in-frame clones appear in the TCRdb table, and some are missing; sequencing was by immunoSEQ multiplex PCR. V, J and clone size derive from that table, while D and trimming were established from the DNA sequence. The sample contains 120,000 or so clones, over 60% of which appear only once. Germline CDR1 is SSHAT and CDR2 is FNYEAQ (reference sequence). The CDR3 runs 13 residues. The source of the sample is a study of blood T cell repertoires in COVID-19. Study-wide background: Sites across the United States, Italy and Spain contributed samples from acute and convalescent COVID-19. T cells, B-cell-depleted T cells, or PBMCs provided the cDNA or gDNA that served as material.

The receptor was derived from a human donor in a cohort sampled during active COVID-19. What was sequenced was peripheral blood. The rearrangement uses TRBV7-7 and TRBJ2-7; a weak D match, TRBD2 (6 bases). The CDR3 loop reads CASSEGTYYEQYF. DNA of the CDR3: TGTGCTAGCAGCGAAGGGACTTATTACGAGCAGTACTTC.